This T cell receptor (beta chain) was obtained from a study of shared clonotypes between healthy human individuals. How the authors handled the data: ImmunoSEQ output lacked quality scores and full-length reads, limiting matched filtering. Sequencing used immunoSEQ multiplex PCR; TCRdb keeps in-frame clones, though not all of them. The V and J calls and clone size are taken from that table; D and trimming were inferred from the DNA. The sample lists roughly 490,000 clones, about 82% occurring once. The V end lost 5 bases, the J end lost 1 base, and 11 bases lay between the germline ends. The CDR3 contains 15 residues. CDR1 is SGHTA and CDR2 is FQGTGA in the germline V gene.

The origin of this receptor is a woman in her thirties or forties in good health. Some clones in this sample may be carry-over from other donors' samples. The chain uses TRBV7-3 and TRBJ2-2; D call uncertain. Sequencing input: PBMCs. This CDR3 is CASSQGPGNTGELFF. As DNA, the CDR3 is TGTGCCAGCAGCCAAGGGCCGGGGAACACCGGGGAGCTGTTTTTT. The full variable domain, completed using reference TRBV7-3 and TRBJ2-2, is GAGVSQTPSNKVTEKGKYVELRCDPISGHTALYWYRQSLGQGPEFLIYFQGTGAADDSGLPNDRFFAVRPEGSVSTLKIQRTERGDSAVYLCASSQGPGNTGELFFGEGSRLTVL.